This entry lists 13 T cell receptor beta chains sequenced from one sample in a study of blood T cells in healthy people across ages. Together with a sample-barcoded 5' primer, a J-beta primer mix was included in a second PCR lasting about 7 to 12 cycles. Each CDR3 protein gets one entry after TCRdb re-called the 5' RACE reads with MiXCR. The table shows around 520,000 distinct CDR3 sequences, with over 25% occurring only once. These data were also filed under a second study, of T cells of mothers and their children.

The sequenced sample was blood. The source of these receptors is a boy between 2 and 15 years old in good health.

The chain has TRBV20-1 and TRBJ2-7; the match to TRBD2 covers 11 bases. CDR1 and CDR2 from the germline V gene are DFQATT and SNEGSKA (reference sequence). Trimming at V came to 3 bases and at J to 1 base, leaving 8 bases not matched to a gene. CDR3 length: 16 residues. The CDR3 DNA reads TGCAGTGCTAGGGATAGCGGGAGGGCCGGTTCCTACGAGCAGTACTTC. This codes for CSARDSGRAGSYEQYF.

In its sample, this clonotype was seen once. This rearrangement joins TRBV12-3 or TRBV12-4 to TRBJ2-3, with 12 bases lining up with TRBD2. The CDR3 length is 16 residues. The J segment lost 4 bases and the V segment lost 2 bases, leaving 4 bases of the junction unmatched. This CDR3 is CASSLWLAGGSDTQYF. The DNA of the CDR3 is TGTGCCAGCAGTTTATGGCTAGCGGGAGGGTCAGATACGCAGTATTTT.

The rearrangement uses TRBV7-9 and TRBJ2-2; 8 bases line up with TRBD2. Germline-derived CDR1 and CDR2 are SEHNR and FQNEAQ (reference sequence). J was trimmed by 6 bases and V by 0 bases; bases with no gene match: 6. The CDR3 loop spans 16 amino acids. The CDR3 coding sequence is TGTGCCAGCAGCTTAGCGATCAGCGGGAGCCCCGGGGAGCTGTTTTTT. Amino acid sequence: CASSLAISGSPGELFF.

V gene TRBV2 combines with J gene TRBJ2-7, with D perhaps TRBD2 (6 bases). Germline CDR1 and CDR2: SNHLY and FYNNEI. CDR3 length equals 13 residues. Trimming shortened V by 10 bases and J by 4 bases, and 17 bases separated the two germline ends. The CDR3 nucleotides read TGTGCCATCAGAGGGACGGGGGTTTACGAGCAGTACTTC. Encoded protein: CAIRGTGVYEQYF. Based on the CDR3 plus reference TRBV2 and TRBJ2-7, the full variable domain is EPEVTQTPSHQVTQMGQEVILRCVPISNHLYFYWYRQILGQKVEFLVSFYNNEISEKSEIFDDQFSVERPDGSNFTLKIRSTKLEDSAMYFCAIRGTGVYEQYFGPGTRLTVT.

The chain carries TRBV11-2 and TRBJ1-3; D remains ambiguous. The CDR3 totals 14 residues. Trimming pared 5 bases from V and 5 bases from J, leaving 13 bases between. In germline, CDR1 is SGHAT, CDR2 FQNNGV. The CDR3 is CASSHITTRNTIYF. As DNA, the CDR3 is TGTGCCAGCAGCCATATAACGACCAGAAACACCATATATTTT.

A few counts support this clonotype. The chain couples TRBV9 to TRBJ2-2; D uncertain. Deletions cut 0 bases from V and 0 bases from J, with 12 bases between. The CDR3 extends over 17 amino acids. Germline V gene sequence: CDR1 SGDLS, CDR2 YYNGEE. CDR3 bases: TGTGCCAGCAGCGTAGCCCCAGCGCAAACGAACACCGGGGAGCTGTTTTTT. Translation gives CASSVAPAQTNTGELFF.

CDR3 residues: CASSSRLGSHEQFF. DNA for the CDR3: TGTGCCAGCAGCTCAAGACTGGGGAGCCATGAGCAGTTCTTC. This chain connects TRBV7-2 to TRBJ2-1; D may be TRBD2 (5 bases). V gave up 4 bases and J gave up 8 bases, with 15 bases separating them. CDR3 length: 14 residues. CDR1 is SGHTA, CDR2 FQGNSA, per germline.

The J gene is TRBJ1-3, the V gene TRBV27; D is unclear. V lost 0 bases and J 2 bases, leaving 11 bases between the germline ends. This CDR3 is built from 16 residues. In germline, CDR1 is MNHEY, CDR2 SMNVEV (reference sequence). CDR3 in amino acids: CASSLSGPMTGNTIYF. The CDR3 DNA sequence: TGTGCCAGCAGTTTATCCGGTCCCATGACTGGAAACACCATATATTTT.

The chain links TRBV19 to TRBJ1-5, with TRBD1 matching 7 bases. CDR3 length: 14 residues. Germline trimming cut 5 bases from V and 7 bases from J; bases unmatched to any gene: 8. CDR1 is LNHDA and CDR2 is SQIVND in the germline V gene (reference sequence). The CDR3 DNA reads as TGTGCCAGTAGTCGCAGGGGGTTAGAGCAGCCCCAGCATTTT. Translating it yields CASSRRGLEQPQHF.

This chain connects TRBV4-1 to TRBJ2-2; 9 bases are shared with TRBD1. The CDR3 has 15 residues. Trimming cost V 6 bases and J 5 bases; bases outside gene matches: 7. The germline gives CDR1 MGHRA, CDR2 YSYEKL. The DNA for the CDR3 is TGCGCCAGCAGGCATCCGGGACAGGGAACCGGGGAGCTGTTTTTT. Translation gives CASRHPGQGTGELFF.

The rearrangement joins TRBV12-3 or TRBV12-4 to TRBJ1-1; no firm D call. Trimming shortened V by 8 bases and J by 11 bases, and 9 bases separated the two germline ends. This CDR3 is built from 9 residues. The CDR3 region is CASGPKAFF. The CDR3 DNA is TGTGCCAGCGGACCCAAGGCTTTCTTT.

This clonotype was detected only a few times. The CDR3 DNA reads TGTGCCAGCAGCCTCCGGGACGGAACCTACGAGCAGTACTTC. Translation gives CASSLRDGTYEQYF. The chain combines TRBV14 with TRBJ2-7, with D perhaps assigned TRBD1 or TRBD2 (5 bases each). From germline, CDR1 is SGHDN and CDR2 FVKESK. Trimming removed 4 bases at V and 2 bases at J, with 12 bases between. The CDR3 has 14 residues.

The V and J genes are TRBV9 and TRBJ2-1; the D gene is possibly TRBD1 (5 bases). Germline V gene data show CDR1 as SGDLS and CDR2 as YYNGEE. This CDR3 contains 17 residues. V lost 0 bases and J 3 bases, leaving 16 bases between the germline ends. The CDR3 nucleotides are TGTGCCAGCAGCGTAGGGCCCGGAAGGGGCTACTACAATGAGCAGTTCTTC. Amino acid sequence: CASSVGPGRGYYNEQFF.